One and the same sample provided the 25 T cell receptor beta chains below, sequenced in a study of response to subunit inactivated influenza vaccine (dated by TCRdb to the late 2010s). Library method: RT-PCR. The data were produced on an Illumina HiSeq 2500. The public sequencing data were trimmed at Q25 with fastp and processed into clonotypes with MiXCR by TCRdb, which kept only in-frame beta chains. Rows with one shared CDR3 protein collapse into an entry with the most common genes and DNA. The sample table records hundreds of thousands of distinct CDR3 sequences; 12% to 15% of these occur just once. 6.5% to 8% of the sample belongs to the ten largest clones. The sample here was PBMCs from blood, taken approximately 15 days before vaccination. The source of these receptors is a man aged 50-59 years who received an inactivated influenza vaccine. Donor details come from another sample of the same person, matched by shared clones.

A few counts support this clonotype. The rearrangement uses TRBV28 and TRBJ2-1; 10 bases agree with TRBD1. The V and J ends lost 6 bases and 5 bases, in that order; junction bases with no gene match: 13. The CDR3 extends over 17 amino acids. CDR1 MDHEN and CDR2 SYDVKM come from the germline V gene. CDR3 protein: CASRPDRGEPINNEQFF. The CDR3 bases are TGTGCCAGCAGACCGGACAGGGGGGAACCTATTAACAATGAGCAGTTCTTC. Complete variable domain (other parts from reference TRBV28 and TRBJ2-1): DVKVTQSSRYLVKRTGEKVFLECVQDMDHENMFWYRQDPGLGLRLIYFSYDVKMKEKGDIPEGYSVSREKKERFSLILESASTNQTSMYLCASRPDRGEPINNEQFFGPGTRLTVL.

This clonotype was recorded a few times. The rearrangement joins TRBV7-8 to TRBJ2-2, with a tentative D call TRBD2 (5 bases). CDR1 and CDR2 from the germline V gene are SGHVS and FQNEAQ. V lost 7 bases and J 2 bases, leaving 11 bases between the germline ends. There are 14 residues in the CDR3. CDR3 bases: TGTGCCAGCAACTCCCGGGAAAACACCGGGGAGCTGTTTTTT. It translates to CASNSRENTGELFF.

V is TRBV6-5 and J is TRBJ2-1; TRBD2 is a possible D gene (6 bases). V was pared by 4 bases and J by 3 bases, with 13 bases between. The germline CDR1 and CDR2 sequences are MNHEY and SVGAGI. The CDR3 is 15 residues long. This chain's CDR3 is CASSSPYGGYNEQFF. The CDR3 nucleotides are TGTGCCAGCAGTTCCCCCTACGGGGGCTACAATGAGCAGTTCTTC.

At least ten counts were recorded for this clonotype. The V call is TRBV11-2, the J call TRBJ2-7; possible D gene TRBD1, 6 bases. This CDR3 contains 15 residues. V was shortened by 1 base and J by 0 bases, with 10 bases between the two germline ends. The germline CDR1 and CDR2 sequences are SGHAT and FQNNGV. DNA for the CDR3: TGTGCCAGCAGCTTAGTAAGCAGGGGCTCCTACGAGCAGTACTTC. This translates into CASSLVSRGSYEQYF.

This clonotype was counted only a few times. V and J are TRBV4-1 and TRBJ2-7, with a possible D match to TRBD2 (5 bases). V gave up 1 base and J gave up 3 bases, with 16 bases separating them. The CDR3 loop spans 16 amino acids. Germline V gene data show CDR1 as MGHRA and CDR2 as YSYEKL. This CDR3 reads CASSQAEGLSGYEQYF. The CDR3 nucleotides are TGCGCCAGCAGCCAAGCAGAGGGTCTTAGTGGCTACGAGCAGTACTTC.

This clonotype has only a few counts. This chain links TRBV5-1 with TRBJ2-1; 7 nucleotides match TRBD1. Germline-derived CDR1 and CDR2 are SGHRS and YFSETQ. The CDR3 has 18 amino acids. Trimming removed 2 bases from V and 0 bases from J; junction bases left unmatched: 11. The CDR3 DNA reads as TGCGCCAGCAGCTTTATAACAGGGGTACCCAGCTCCTACAATGAGCAGTTCTTC. Encoded protein: CASSFITGVPSSYNEQFF.

CDR3 sequence (DNA): TGCGCCAGCAGCCAAGAGGGCCCGCCGGCGGGGGTCCGGAATGAGCAGTTCTTC. It specifies CASSQEGPPAGVRNEQFF. V usage is TRBV4-3 and J usage is TRBJ2-1, with TRBD2 matching 7 bases. The ends lost 0 bases at V and 7 bases at J; junction bases unmatched: 15. This CDR3 is built from 18 residues. CDR1 and CDR2 from the germline V gene are LGHNA and YSLEER.

In this sample, this clonotype turned up a few times. The chain uses TRBV4-2 and TRBJ2-7, with a weak D call TRBD1 (5 bases). V dropped 0 bases and J dropped 10 bases, with 13 bases sitting between them. CDR3 length equals 13 residues. Germline V gives CDR1 LGHNA, CDR2 YNFKEQ. The CDR3 DNA is TGTGCCAGCAGCCAAGATAGGGCAGGGAAACAGTACTTC. Encoded protein: CASSQDRAGKQYF.

This clonotype was seen ten or more times. The rearrangement links TRBV12-3 or TRBV12-4 to TRBJ1-1, with D unresolved. Trimming stripped 7 bases from V and 5 bases from J, with 17 bases between. CDR3 size: 14 residues. The DNA for the CDR3 is TGTGCCAGCACCTCCCTAGGTCGCAGTACTGAAGCTTTCTTT. As protein: CASTSLGRSTEAFF.

This clonotype was seen repeatedly, ten times or more. The rearrangement joins TRBV12-3 or TRBV12-4 to TRBJ2-5; D remains ambiguous. The CDR3 contains 18 residues. V lost 3 bases and J lost 5, with 25 bases in between. CDR3 loop: CASSFGYGLTVAVETQYF. The DNA of the CDR3 is TGTGCCAGCAGTTTTGGATACGGGCTGACCGTGGCTGTGGAGACCCAGTACTTC.

The rearrangement uses TRBV11-1 and TRBJ2-1, with 12 positions matching TRBD2. J was trimmed by 4 bases and V by 6 bases; bases with no gene match: 4. This CDR3 contains 15 residues. CDR1 SGHAT and CDR2 FQDESV come from the germline V gene (reference sequence). CDR3 residues: CASSLAGGEYNEQFF. The CDR3 coding sequence is TGTGCCAGCAGTCTAGCGGGAGGGGAGTACAATGAGCAGTTCTTC. Full variable domain (outside the CDR3, taken from reference TRBV11-1 and TRBJ2-1): EAEVAQSPRYKITEKSQAVAFWCDPISGHATLYWYRQILGQGPELLVQFQDESVVDDSQLPKDRFSAERLKGVDSTLKIQPAELGDSAMYLCASSLAGGEYNEQFFGPGTRLTVL.

CDR3 region: CAGRSGTSIGELFF. DNA of the CDR3: TGTGCCGGCCGATCCGGGACTAGCATCGGGGAGCTGTTTTTT. The chain employs TRBV6-1 and TRBJ2-2, with 9 bases that match TRBD2. Germline CDR1 reads MNHNS; CDR2 reads SASEGT. V gave up 11 bases and J gave up 7 bases; unmatched junction bases: 11. This CDR3 comprises 14 residues.

V and J are TRBV20-1 and TRBJ1-6; 9 bases are shared with TRBD1. The J segment lost 7 bases and the V segment lost 6 bases, leaving 13 bases of the junction unmatched. This CDR3 comprises 16 residues. CDR1 and CDR2 (germline): DFQATT, SNEGSKA (reference sequence). The CDR3, as DNA: TGCAGTGCATCAACAGGGGGCCCAGACCGAAATTCACCCCTCCACTTT. Translation: CSASTGGPDRNSPLHF.

This clonotype is a singleton in its sample. This chain links TRBV19 with TRBJ1-5; possibly TRBD1 for D (6 bases). The CDR3 contains 15 residues. Germline CDR1 is LNHDA and CDR2 is SQIVND (reference sequence). Between the trimmed V and J ends, which lost 7 bases and 4 bases, there was a span of 17 bases. CDR3 sequence (DNA): TGTGCCAGTACCTCCCAGGGACAATCGAATCAGCCCCAGCATTTT. It yields the protein CASTSQGQSNQPQHF.

This clonotype was found a few times. The CDR3 here is CASSYSPTGSGNTIYF. The CDR3 bases are TGTGCCAGCAGTTACTCGCCGACGGGCTCTGGAAACACCATATATTTT. V and J are TRBV6-5 and TRBJ1-3; the D is unclear. Germline V gene sequence: CDR1 MNHEY, CDR2 SVGAGI. The CDR3 has 16 amino acids. The germline V and J ends were trimmed by 0 bases and 0 bases, with 9 bases remaining between them.

This clonotype was observed a few times. The genes are TRBV6-1 and TRBJ2-2, with 9 bases matching TRBD1. V was pared by 7 bases and J by 7 bases, with 10 bases of the junction left unmatched. CDR1 and CDR2 from the germline V gene are MNHNS and SASEGT. The CDR3 extends over 15 amino acids. The CDR3 nucleotides read TGTGCCAGCAATATAAACAGGGGGCAGAGCGGGGAGCTGTTTTTT. Its protein is CASNINRGQSGELFF.

The sample holds a few counts of this clonotype. The V and J genes are TRBV11-2 and TRBJ2-1, with 8 positions matching TRBD1. CDR1 and CDR2 (germline): SGHAT, FQNNGV. This CDR3 is built from 15 residues. V trimming: 1 base; J trimming: 6 bases; junction bases outside the gene matches: 5. The CDR3 DNA reads as TGTGCCAGCAGCTTAGTTTTGCAGGGGGCCAATGAGCAGTTCTTC. Translation gives CASSLVLQGANEQFF.

V and J are TRBV7-9 and TRBJ2-7, with TRBD1 matching 8 bases. CDR1 SEHNR and CDR2 FQNEAQ come from the germline V gene (reference sequence). The trim removed 4 bases at V and 4 bases at J, leaving 6 bases unmatched. The CDR3 is 14 residues long. This chain's CDR3 is CASSSPRDRYEQYF. CDR3 DNA: TGTGCCAGCAGCTCCCCGCGGGACAGGTACGAGCAGTACTTC.

This clonotype was detected a few times. CDR3 DNA: TGTGCCAGCAGCGGACGGGAGGGGGGGAAGCAGTACTTC. It codes for CASSGREGGKQYF. The V call is TRBV7-9, the J call TRBJ2-7; 8 bases agree with TRBD2. J lost 8 bases, V lost 5 bases, and 8 bases had no gene match. Germline values: CDR1 SEHNR, CDR2 FQNEAQ (reference sequence). CDR3 length equals 13 residues.

Only a few counts were recorded for this clonotype. This chain uses TRBV20-1 with TRBJ2-5, with a weak D call TRBD1 (6 bases). Trimming pared 3 bases from V and 5 bases from J, leaving 16 bases between. The germline CDR1 and CDR2 sequences are DFQATT and SNEGSKA (reference sequence). This CDR3 is 14 amino acids long. The CDR3 DNA sequence: TGCAGTGCTAGTGTTCAGGGGAGTTGGGAGACCCAGTACTTC. Encoded protein: CSASVQGSWETQYF.

This clonotype was seen ten or more times. The rearrangement uses TRBV6-1 and TRBJ2-1, with D unclear. The CDR3 has 18 residues. V lost 4 bases and J 5 bases, leaving 24 bases between the germline ends. Germline CDR1 MNHNS, CDR2 SASEGT. CDR3 coding DNA: TGTGCCAGCAGTGTTCGGTTGAGACCCGGCCGGTTCCACAATGAGCAGTTCTTC. It specifies CASSVRLRPGRFHNEQFF.

V is TRBV29-1 and J is TRBJ1-1; D remains unclear. Deletions cut 3 bases from V and 3 bases from J, with 14 bases between. This CDR3 contains 14 residues. CDR1 SQVTM and CDR2 ANQGSEA come from the germline V gene. The CDR3, as DNA: TGCAGCGTTGACCTTAAATCCGGACACACTGAAGCTTTCTTT. It specifies CSVDLKSGHTEAFF.

Only a few counts were recorded for this clonotype. The J gene is TRBJ2-7, the V gene TRBV6-1, with TRBD2 matching 10 bases. Germline CDR1 MNHNS, CDR2 SASEGT. The V gene end was trimmed by 6 bases and the J gene end by 2 bases; junction bases not matched to a gene: 7. The CDR3 has 15 amino acids. CDR3 sequence: CASRRPSGSTYEQYF. As DNA, the CDR3 is TGTGCCAGCAGGCGGCCTAGCGGGAGTACCTACGAGCAGTACTTC.

The genes are TRBV20-1 and TRBJ2-7, with TRBD2 identical over 9 bases. V lost 3 bases and J lost 3; bases outside the gene matches: 9. CDR1 is DFQATT and CDR2 is SNEGSKA in the germline V gene (reference sequence). The CDR3 is 15 residues long. As DNA, the CDR3 is TGCAGTGCTAGGACCACTAGCGGGCCAAACTACGAGCAGTACTTC. Translating it yields CSARTTSGPNYEQYF.

The rearrangement joins TRBV6-1 to TRBJ2-3, with 8 bases aligning to TRBD2. In germline, CDR1 is MNHNS, CDR2 SASEGT. There are 17 residues in the CDR3. V lost 7 bases, J lost 1 base, and 13 bases stayed unmatched. CDR3 region: CASKTQGLRGGTDTQYF. CDR3 nucleotide sequence: TGTGCCAGCAAAACCCAAGGGCTGCGGGGGGGCACAGATACGCAGTATTTT.